The rows below give T cell receptor beta chains drawn from one sample of a study of CD8 T cells in Susac syndrome. TCRdb passed the immunoSEQ multiplex PCR reads through MiXCR, listing each CDR3 protein once. The data contain roughly 89,000 distinct CDR3 sequences, approximately 96% of them singletons. Material: CD8+ T cells from PBMCs. The receptors were sampled from a human donor with Susac syndrome. CDR3s include the opening cysteine and the closing phenylalanine or tryptophan. D genes are given only for firm matches. A clone size is listed for some rows: how often the clone was seen (once, few, many), or a class if it is expanded.

NA	TRBV27	NA	TRBJ2-3	CASRSTGEATDTQYF	TGTGCCAGCCGCTCGACGGGGGAGGCGACAGATACGCAGTATTTT
TRBD2	TRBV4-3	NA	TRBJ2-3	CASSSRTSGASDTQYF	TGCGCCAGCAGCTCCCGGACTAGCGGGGCCTCAGATACGCAGTATTTT
TRBD2	TRBV6-5	NA	TRBJ2-7	CASSPMGAGIEQYF	TGTGCCAGCAGCCCCATGGGAGCGGGGATAGAGCAGTACTTC
NA	TRBV7-2	NA	TRBJ1-5	CASSLVGRFGNQPQHF	TGTGCCAGCAGCTTAGTAGGGAGGTTTGGAAATCAGCCCCAGCATTTT
NA	TRBV7-9	NA	TRBJ2-1	CASIDGRTGNEQFF	TGTGCCAGCATAGACGGACGAACAGGGAATGAGCAGTTCTTC
TRBD2	TRBV15	NA	TRBJ2-2	CATMPSGGAIRGELFF	TGTGCCACCATGCCTAGCGGGGGGGCCATTCGCGGGGAGCTGTTTTTT
TRBD1	TRBV9	NA	TRBJ2-6	CASSPTGQGISGANVLTF	TGTGCCAGCAGCCCGACGGGACAGGGGATCTCTGGGGCCAACGTCCTGACTTTC
NA	TRBV4-3	NA	TRBJ1-2	CASSPEGGNYGYTF	TGCGCCAGCAGCCCGGAAGGCGGGAACTATGGCTACACCTTC
TRBD1	TRBV28	NA	TRBJ1-1	CASSLTQGVNTEAFF	TGTGCCAGCAGTCTTACACAGGGGGTGAACACTGAAGCTTTCTTT
NA	TRBV4-3	NA	TRBJ2-1	CASSQEGRGDEQFF	TGCGCCAGCAGCCAAGAGGGGCGGGGCGATGAGCAGTTCTTC
NA	TRBV6-5	NA	TRBJ2-1	CASSYSEGANEQFF	TGTGCCAGCAGTTACTCGGAGGGGGCCAATGAGCAGTTCTTC
NA	TRBV30	NA	TRBJ2-2	CAWTNTGELFF	TGTGCCTGGACCAACACCGGGGAGCTGTTTTTT
NA	TRBV27	NA	TRBJ1-2	CASVGVGSGYTF	TGTGCCAGCGTAGGAGTAGGTAGTGGCTACACCTTC
NA	TRBV15	NA	TRBJ2-7	CATGVSKGDSYEQYF	TGTGCCACGGGTGTGTCAAAAGGGGACTCCTACGAGCAGTACTTC
NA	TRBV7-9	once	TRBJ2-5	CASSFLGRETQYF	TGTGCCAGCAGCTTTTTAGGGCGGGAGACCCAGTACTTC
NA	TRBV27	NA	TRBJ1-5	CASSSRAGQGFNQPQHF	TGTGCCAGCAGTTCCCGGGCGGGACAAGGTTTTAATCAGCCCCAGCATTTT
NA	TRBV6-6	NA	TRBJ2-5	CASSPEGGQETQYF	TGTGCCAGCAGCCCAGAGGGGGGCCAAGAGACCCAGTACTTC
NA	TRBV7-6	NA	TRBJ2-6	CASSLGPARPPSGANVLTF	TGTGCCAGCAGCTTAGGTCCGGCCAGGCCCCCCTCTGGGGCCAACGTCCTGACTTTC
NA	TRBV20-1	NA	TRBJ2-1	CSARLRGYYNEQFF	TGCAGTGCTAGATTGCGGGGTTACTACAATGAGCAGTTCTTC
NA	TRBV12-3/TRBV12-4	once	TRBJ2-7	CASSPFGYEQYF	TGTGCCAGCAGTCCTTTCGGCTACGAGCAGTACTTC
NA	TRBV30	NA	TRBJ2-1	CAWTSGGDYNEQFF	TGTGCCTGGACGAGCGGAGGGGACTACAATGAGCAGTTCTTC
TRBD2	TRBV4-3	NA	TRBJ2-2	CASSQDASGATGELFF	TGCGCCAGCAGCCAAGACGCTAGCGGGGCCACCGGGGAGCTGTTTTTT
NA	TRBV24-1	few	TRBJ2-3	CATSDLPRTDTQYF	TGTGCCACCAGTGATTTGCCACGCACAGATACGCAGTATTTT
TRBD1	TRBV29-1	NA	TRBJ2-6	CSVAHRDRGTGANVLTF	TGCAGCGTTGCTCATCGGGACAGGGGGACTGGGGCCAACGTCCTGACTTTC
NA	TRBV7-9	NA	TRBJ2-5	CASSHWGLVEQETQYF	TGTGCCAGCAGCCATTGGGGTTTGGTCGAGCAAGAGACCCAGTACTTC
NA	TRBV11-2	NA	TRBJ2-4	CASRRIRGKNIQYF	TGTGCCAGCAGACGTATTCGGGGCAAAAACATTCAGTACTTC
NA	TRBV4-3	NA	TRBJ1-1	CASSQDNGAEAFF	TGCGCCAGCAGCCAAGATAACGGAGCTGAAGCTTTCTTT
TRBD1	TRBV14	NA	TRBJ2-7	CASSPTGDSYEQYF	TGTGCCAGCAGCCCGACAGGGGATTCCTACGAGCAGTACTTC
NA	TRBV5-4	NA	TRBJ2-5	CASSLGGNGQETQYF	TGTGCCAGCAGCTTGGGGGGAAATGGCCAAGAGACCCAGTACTTC
TRBD2	TRBV6-1	NA	TRBJ2-3	CASSLGGAGFTDTQYF	TGTGCCAGCAGCCTCGGGGGAGCGGGGTTCACAGATACGCAGTATTTT
TRBD2	TRBV20-1	NA	TRBJ2-2	CSASSGRVPTGELFF	TGCAGTGCTAGTAGCGGGAGGGTACCCACCGGGGAGCTGTTTTTT
TRBD2	TRBV29-1	NA	TRBJ2-1	CSVDGTSGRTGNEQFF	TGCAGCGTTGATGGGACTAGCGGGAGGACAGGCAATGAGCAGTTCTTC
NA	TRBV28	NA	TRBJ2-7	CASTSYGYEQYF	TGTGCCAGCACCTCGTACGGCTACGAGCAGTACTTC